This T cell receptor (beta chain) comes out of a study of CXCR3-negative and CXCR3-positive naive CD8 T cells. Study background: About 140 million TRB reads were obtained in total, which works out to about 1.5 +/- 0.3 million per library. Study outcomes and limitations: Similarly elevated diversity marked both naive subsets, with memory CD8+ cells showing far lower diversity. CXCR3-positive naive cells had more hydrophobic TRB CDR3s than CXCR3-negative naive cells. Naive CXCR3-positive and CXCR3-negative cells shared similar TRBV-TRBJ usage, unlike memory cells.

Every individual CD8+ T cell subset underwent sorting in triplicate at a few hundred thousand cells apiece. The CDR3 has 14 residues. CDR1 is MDHEN, CDR2 SYDVKM, per germline. In preparing the TRB cDNA libraries, 5' RACE with UMI labels was used. TCRdb derives one entry per CDR3 protein from the 5' RACE reads, leaving out DNA. This table lists 120,000 or so distinct CDR3 sequences. A word on this clonotype: The antigen remains unidentified.

This clonotype was sampled from a human donor in good health. Some clones in this sample may be carry-over from other donors' samples. Source material: naive CXCR3+ CD8+ T cells from blood. Subset of the sample: CD45RO-CCR7+CD27+CD95- naive CD8+ T cells expressing CXCR3 (TNR3+). The chain recombines TRBV28 with TRBJ2-3; TCRdb proposes TRBD2, but this gene call is untestable without DNA. The chain's CDR3 is CASSWRGGADTQYF.